The next 19 T cell receptor beta chains were all read from a single sample in a study of blood T cells in healthy people across ages. For the second PCR, which ran for roughly 6 to 11 cycles, a sample-barcoded 5' primer and a J-beta primer mix were used. Using its own MiXCR run on the 5' RACE reads, TCRdb lists one record per CDR3 protein. The sample holds around 1,700,000 distinct CDR3 sequences, about 30% seen once. Specimen: blood. The source of these receptors is a woman in her twenties or thirties in good health.

This rearrangement joins TRBV7-2 to TRBJ1-1; D not resolved. CDR3 size: 14 residues. CDR1 and CDR2 (germline): SGHTA, FQGNSA. The V end lost 1 base, the J end lost 4 bases, and 10 bases lay between the germline ends. Written as DNA, the CDR3 is TGTGCCAGCAGCTTAGGAACAGCCCGCACTGAAGCTTTCTTT. Its translation is CASSLGTARTEAFF.

This chain connects TRBV30 to TRBJ2-3; D is unresolved. Trimming stripped 0 bases from V and 8 bases from J, with 6 bases between. The CDR3 is made up of 11 amino acids. Germline CDR1 reads GTSNPN; CDR2 reads SVGIG (reference sequence). CDR3 DNA sequence: TGTGCCTGGAGTGTCGTGGGTACGCAGTATTTT. Residues: CAWSVVGTQYF.

The table lists this clonotype with many counts. CDR3 region: CASTHRDSGREQYF. The CDR3 DNA sequence: TGCGCCAGCACCCACCGGGACAGCGGGCGCGAGCAGTACTTC. V is TRBV5-1 and J is TRBJ2-7, with TRBD1 as a possible D gene (7 bases). The CDR3 consists of 14 residues. V lost 6 bases and J lost 6, with 19 bases in between. Germline-derived CDR1 and CDR2 are SGHRS and YFSETQ.

This clonotype appeared many times. The chain couples TRBV10-3 to TRBJ2-7; D gene ambiguous. The germline V gene has CDR1 ENHRY and CDR2 SYGVKD. Trimming pared 3 bases from V and 3 bases from J, leaving 12 bases between. The CDR3 is 14 residues long. The DNA for the CDR3 is TGTGCCATCAGTGACACAGCCGGCGACTACGAGCAGTACTTC. Its translation is CAISDTAGDYEQYF.

This clonotype was recorded at least ten times. This rearrangement joins TRBV11-2 to TRBJ2-7; TRBD2 agrees at 11 bases. The CDR3 length is 14 residues. The germline V gene encodes CDR1 SGHAT and CDR2 FQNNGV. J lost 2 bases, V lost 7 bases, and 4 bases had no gene match. The CDR3 coding sequence is TGTGCCAGCACCAAGACTAGCGGGGCCTACGAGCAGTACTTC. It translates to CASTKTSGAYEQYF.

The chain uses TRBV6-5 and TRBJ1-4, with 7 bases fitting TRBD1. The CDR3 consists of 14 residues. J gave up 7 bases and V 4 bases, and 6 bases lay outside the gene matches. The germline V gene encodes CDR1 MNHEY and CDR2 SVGAGI. The CDR3 DNA sequence: TGTGCCAGCAGTTTACAGGGGTTGGGTGAAAAACTGTTTTTT. This sequence encodes CASSLQGLGEKLFF.

This chain links TRBV6-2 or TRBV6-3 with TRBJ2-1, with 10 bases matching TRBD2. Germline CDR1 reads MNHEY; CDR2 reads SVGEGT. V was pared by 6 bases and J by 0 bases, with 11 bases of the junction left unmatched. The CDR3 loop spans 18 amino acids. The CDR3 loop is CASRPHLAGASSYNEQFF. CDR3 DNA sequence: TGTGCCAGCAGGCCGCACCTAGCGGGAGCTAGCTCCTACAATGAGCAGTTCTTC.

The chain couples TRBV7-9 to TRBJ1-1, with D hard to call. This CDR3 region has 14 residues. The V gene lost 1 base and the J gene lost 4 bases, with 10 bases spanning the gap. CDR1 SEHNR and CDR2 FQNEAQ come from the germline V gene (reference sequence). CDR3 sequence reads: CASSLGWAGTEAFF. The CDR3 nucleotides are TGTGCCAGCAGCTTAGGGTGGGCCGGCACTGAAGCTTTCTTT.

The CDR3 sequence is CAWGRGGNQPQHF. In DNA, the CDR3 is TGTGCCTGGGGGCGAGGGGGGAATCAGCCCCAGCATTTT. The V and J genes are TRBV30 and TRBJ1-5; tentatively, D is TRBD1 (6 bases). Per the germline V gene, CDR1 is GTSNPN and CDR2 is SVGIG (reference sequence). V was pared by 5 bases and J by 4 bases, with 12 bases between. This CDR3 comprises 13 residues.

Worth noting for this clonotype: It is likely a read error, because the conserved phenylalanine at the end of the CDR3 is missing. The genes are TRBV7-6 and TRBJ2-3; TRBD1 matches at 7 bases. This CDR3 contains 14 residues. Losses at the gene ends were 4 bases for V and 3 bases for J; bases not matched to a gene: 4. The germline V gene has CDR1 SGHVS and CDR2 FNYEAQ. This CDR3 is CASSSGTVTDTQYL. Here the CDR3 DNA reads TGTGCCAGCAGCTCTGGGACAGTTACAGATACGCAGTATTTG.

CDR3 residues: CASSPLLAGARDTQYF. The DNA of the CDR3 is TGCGCCAGCAGCCCGTTACTAGCGGGGGCGCGAGATACGCAGTATTTT. V gene TRBV5-1 combines with J gene TRBJ2-3, with TRBD2 matching 11 bases. Germline-derived CDR1 and CDR2 are SGHRS and YFSETQ. Trimming took 4 bases from V and 5 from J; bases not matched to a gene: 9. The CDR3 runs to 16 residues.

The chain combines TRBV28 with TRBJ1-2, with D perhaps matching TRBD1 (6 bases). This CDR3 spans 17 amino acids. CDR1 is MDHEN, CDR2 SYDVKM, per germline. V was cut by 5 bases and J by 4 bases, with 23 bases left in between. CDR3 in amino acids: CASSHTGTQPGGYGYTF. The CDR3 coding sequence is TGTGCCAGCAGTCATACAGGGACTCAACCTGGCGGCTATGGCTACACCTTC.

This clonotype was counted ten times or more. This chain joins TRBV12-3 or TRBV12-4 and TRBJ1-2; D remains ambiguous. The CDR3 is made up of 14 amino acids. Trimming stripped 4 bases from V and 2 bases from J, with 11 bases between. The CDR3 protein is CASSYGGENYGYTF. The CDR3 DNA reads TGTGCCAGCAGTTACGGCGGAGAAAACTATGGCTACACCTTC.

A few counts support this clonotype. This sequence joins TRBV6-6 and TRBJ2-5, with 7 bases lining up with TRBD2. Per germline, CDR1 MNHNY and CDR2 SVGAGI (reference sequence). With V trimmed by 2 bases and J by 11 bases, 11 bases remained unmatched. CDR3 length: 14 residues. This CDR3 reads CASSYGLVGHEQYF. The CDR3 bases are TGTGCCAGCAGTTACGGACTAGTCGGCCATGAGCAGTACTTC.

The sample holds a few counts of this clonotype. This rearrangement joins TRBV19 to TRBJ1-5, with D possibly matching TRBD1 (5 bases). The germline V gene has CDR1 LNHDA and CDR2 SQIVND (reference sequence). The CDR3 extends over 16 amino acids. Trimming took off 3 bases at V and 2 bases at J, with 14 bases between the two ends. The CDR3 region has the DNA TGTGCCAGTAGTATCAGGGATTTTCGTGGCAATCAGCCCCAGCATTTT. It codes for CASSIRDFRGNQPQHF.

The CDR3 nucleotides are TGCGCCAGCAGCTCGACAGGGGGGATGAAGACCCAGTACTTC. The encoded protein is CASSSTGGMKTQYF. The V call is TRBV5-1, the J call TRBJ2-5; 9 positions match TRBD1. Germline V lookup: CDR1 SGHRS, CDR2 YFSETQ. The CDR3 sequence is 14 residues long. Losses at the gene ends were 3 bases for V and 6 bases for J; bases not matched to a gene: 6.

This clonotype has a handful of counts. The V and J genes are TRBV29-1 and TRBJ2-7, with D hard to call. Trimming shortened V by 6 bases and J by 0 bases, and 12 bases separated the two germline ends. In germline, CDR1 is SQVTM, CDR2 ANQGSEA. This CDR3 comprises 13 residues. The CDR3 loop is CSVDSADSYEQYF. CDR3 DNA: TGCAGCGTGGATTCGGCGGACTCCTACGAGCAGTACTTC.

The chain recombines TRBV20-1 with TRBJ2-5, with 14 bases identical to TRBD2. Trimming cost V 6 bases and J 0 bases; bases outside gene matches: 9. Germline CDR1 DFQATT, CDR2 SNEGSKA (reference sequence). The CDR3 covers 17 residues. For the CDR3, the DNA is TGCAGTGCAGATGGGACTAGCGGGGGAGTGTACCAAGAGACCCAGTACTTC. Amino acids: CSADGTSGGVYQETQYF.

In this sample, this clonotype turned up a few times. This CDR3 is CASLTIGSWFF. CDR3 in DNA: TGTGCCAGCCTCACAATCGGGTCGTGGTTCTTC. The rearrangement links TRBV7-9 to TRBJ2-1; no clear D. CDR3 length: 11 amino acids. Germline values: CDR1 SEHNR, CDR2 FQNEAQ (reference sequence). V was trimmed by 8 bases and J by 15 bases, leaving 17 bases between them.